The rows below give T cell receptor beta chains drawn from one sample of a study of radiation and T cells in renal cell carcinoma. Clones were sequenced by immunoSEQ multiplex PCR, and TCRdb holds only the in-frame ones, with some missing. This sample has about 7,900 clones, with almost 65% found just once. Specimen: tumor tissue, collected from a patient whose treatment was nephrectomy without radiotherapy. These receptors came from a woman in her 70s with renal cell carcinoma. The CDR3 runs from the conserved cysteine through the conserved F or W. D genes are given only for firm matches. Only some rows state a clone size, as once, few, many or a class for expanded clones.

d_call	clone_size	cdr3_length	v_call	j_call	cdr3_nt	cdr3_aa
.	.	14	TRBV7-9	TRBJ1-6	TGTGCCAGCAGCCCACTTGCGGTGAATTCACCCCTCCACTTT	CASSPLAVNSPLHF
.	.	14	TRBV5-8	TRBJ1-1	TGTGCCAGCAGCTTCGGCCACGGGCAAACTGAAGCTTTCTTT	CASSFGHGQTEAFF
TRBD1	once	15	TRBV5-1	TRBJ1-4	TGCGCCAGCAGCGGAGGGACAGGGGCGGGTGAAAAACTGTTTTTT	CASSGGTGAGEKLFF
.	.	11	TRBV29-1	TRBJ1-1	TGCAGCGTTGAATCCGTAACTGAAGCTTTCTTT	CSVESVTEAFF
.	.	13	TRBV2	TRBJ1-2	TGTGCCAGCAGCGATAGACTGGAAGATGGCTACACCTTC	CASSDRLEDGYTF
.	few	13	TRBV29-1	TRBJ2-6	TGCAGCGTTGAGGGCTCTGGGGCCAACGTCCTGACTTTC	CSVEGSGANVLTF
TRBD1	medium-sized	15	TRBV9	TRBJ2-7	TGTGCCAGCAGCGTGGGGGGACAGGCTCCCTACGAGCAGTACTTC	CASSVGGQAPYEQYF
.	.	11	TRBV6-5	TRBJ2-7	TGTGCCAGCAGTAACCGTTACGAGCAGTACTTC	CASSNRYEQYF
.	.	14	TRBV25-1	TRBJ2-5	TGTGCCAGCAGTGTGGCAGGGGACCCAGAGACCCAGTACTTC	CASSVAGDPETQYF
.	.	16	TRBV30	TRBJ1-3	TGTGCCTGGAGTCTCTTACAGGGCCGCTCTGGAAACACCATATATTTT	CAWSLLQGRSGNTIYF
.	few	16	TRBV7-2	TRBJ1-6	TGTGCCAGCAGCTCTCGAACACGAGGGTATAATTCACCCCTCCACTTT	CASSSRTRGYNSPLHF
TRBD1	.	15	TRBV11-2	TRBJ1-1	TGTGCCAGCAGCTCGATCGGACAGGGGAACACTGAAGCTTTCTTT	CASSSIGQGNTEAFF
.	few	16	TRBV6-6	TRBJ1-6	TGTGCCAGCAGTTACTCGGAAGTCCAGAGTAATTCACCCCTCCACTTT	CASSYSEVQSNSPLHF
.	.	14	TRBV2	TRBJ1-1	TGTGCCAGCAGTGAAGCCTTCACAGGGTCTGAAGCTTTCTTT	CASSEAFTGSEAFF
.	.	16	TRBV5-6	TRBJ1-6	TGTGCCAGCAGCCCCATGAGGCGGGTGGATAATTCACCCCTCCACTTT	CASSPMRRVDNSPLHF
.	.	15	TRBV27	TRBJ1-2	TGTGCCAGCAGTTTAGGCAGGGAACCCTCCTATGGCTACACCTTC	CASSLGREPSYGYTF
.	.	16	TRBV10-1	TRBJ2-1	TGCGCCAGCAGTGAGGGCTACGCCGCCTCCTACAATGAGCAGTTCTTC	CASSEGYAASYNEQFF
TRBD1	.	14	TRBV19	TRBJ2-7	TGTGCCAGTAGTGCGACAGGGGGCTCCTACGAGCAGTACTTC	CASSATGGSYEQYF
.	few	16	TRBV5-1	TRBJ1-3	TGCGCCAGCAGCTTGTCAGGACTCGATCGGTGGAACACCATATATTTT	CASSLSGLDRWNTIYF
TRBD1	few	14	TRBV6-1	TRBJ1-5	TGTGCCAGCAGCAAAGACAGGGGGAGTCAGCCCCAGCATTTT	CASSKDRGSQPQHF
.	.	13	TRBV7-8	TRBJ1-1	TGTGCCAGCGCAATCGGGGGGTACACTGAAGCTTTCTTT	CASAIGGYTEAFF
.	.	17	TRBV16	TRBJ1-2	TGTGCCAGCAGCCACTCCCTTGGGGGGCGCCCGAACTATGGCTACACCTTC	CASSHSLGGRPNYGYTF
TRBD2	.	16	TRBV4-1	TRBJ2-2	TGCGCCAGCAGCCCTAGCGGGGGGGCGAACACCGGGGAGCTGTTTTTT	CASSPSGGANTGELFF
.	.	11	TRBV19	TRBJ1-1	TGTGCCAGTAGTAGGGGGGCTGAAGCTTTCTTT	CASSRGAEAFF
TRBD1	few	16	TRBV6-5	TRBJ1-2	TGTGCCAGCAGTTACTCAAAAACAGGGGTTAGGCATGGCTACACCTTC	CASSYSKTGVRHGYTF